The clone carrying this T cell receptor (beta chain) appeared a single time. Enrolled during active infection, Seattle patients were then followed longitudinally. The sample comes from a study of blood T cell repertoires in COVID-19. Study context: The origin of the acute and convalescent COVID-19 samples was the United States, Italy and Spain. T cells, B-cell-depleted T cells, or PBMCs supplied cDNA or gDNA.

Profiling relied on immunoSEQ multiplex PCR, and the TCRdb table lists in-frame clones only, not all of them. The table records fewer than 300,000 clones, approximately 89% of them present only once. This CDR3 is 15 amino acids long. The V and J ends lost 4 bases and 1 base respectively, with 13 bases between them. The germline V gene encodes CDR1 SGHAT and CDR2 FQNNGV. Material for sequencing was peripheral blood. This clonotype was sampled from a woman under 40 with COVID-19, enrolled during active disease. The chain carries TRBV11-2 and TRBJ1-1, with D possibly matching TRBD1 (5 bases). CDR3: CASSWDLDTNTEAFF. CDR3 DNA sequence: TGTGCCAGCAGCTGGGATCTGGACACGAACACTGAAGCTTTCTTT.